This T cell receptor (beta chain) comes out of a study of human T cells and chemical hapten exposure. Study-wide context: Sensitization applied 2% DPC to around 2 cm by around 2 cm of upper inner arm skin. Upper-back patches of 0.01% DPC were read at 6 days. Whole-study findings and limits: With DPC sensitization, TCRs exceeding 1 in 1000 frequency showed no change.

Time point of the sample: patch test 2, 6 weeks after DPC sensitization. Documented treatment: therapeutic diphenylcyclopropenone sensitization with weekly scalp DPC. At least ten counts were recorded for this clonotype. The antigen remains unidentified. One entry per CDR3 protein results from TCRdb running MiXCR on the RACE reads. Found here are approximately 84,000 distinct CDR3 sequences, roughly 10% of them singletons; the top ten hold 2.5%. This sequence was found in a woman aged 30 to 39 with alopecia areata. Some clones in this sample may be carry-over from other donors' samples. The sequences come from whole blood, collected in connection with sensitization to the hapten diphenylcyclopropenone (DPC).

CDR3 protein: CASSVETGGQPQHF. In DNA form, the CDR3 reads TGTGCCAGCAGCGTAGAAACGGGCGGGCAGCCCCAGCATTTT. This sequence joins TRBV4-2 and TRBJ1-5; no clear D. Germline CDR1 LGHNA, CDR2 YNFKEQ. Deletions cut 5 bases from V and 7 bases from J, with 15 bases between. The CDR3 spans 14 residues.